These 24 T cell receptor beta chains came from one sample sequenced in a study of T-cell reconstitution after alpha-beta-depleted transplantation in children. Unique molecular identifiers were used in preparing the TCRbeta library. TCRdb passed the PCR reads through MiXCR, listing each CDR3 protein once. Among 350,000 to 500,000 distinct CDR3 sequences listed, 43% were seen once. The specimen was PBMCs, collected before TCRalphabeta/CD19-depleted stem cell transplant. The source is a girl aged 2-10 years with aplastic anemia, due to receive a stem cell transplant.

CDR3 amino acids: CASSLQGASNYGYTF. DNA of the CDR3: TGCGCCAGCAGCCTACAGGGGGCCTCTAACTATGGCTACACCTTC. The chain uses TRBV4-1 and TRBJ1-2; TRBD1 aligns across 9 bases. With V trimmed by 4 bases and J by 0 bases, 3 bases remained unmatched. Germline CDR1 is MGHRA and CDR2 is YSYEKL. This CDR3 contains 15 residues.

This clonotype came up once. This sequence joins TRBV4-2 and TRBJ2-7, with D possibly being TRBD1 or TRBD2 (5 bases each). CDR3 length: 15 residues. The germline V and J ends were trimmed by 4 bases and 2 bases, with 15 bases remaining between them. Germline V gene lookup returns CDR1 LGHNA and CDR2 YNFKEQ. CDR3 protein: CASSPRKGTTYEQYF. For the CDR3, the DNA is TGTGCCAGCAGCCCCCGAAAGGGGACGACCTACGAGCAGTACTTC.

This clonotype came up many times. The chain couples TRBV6-1 to TRBJ2-1; 9 bases are shared with TRBD2. The CDR3 spans 16 residues. The germline gives CDR1 MNHNS, CDR2 SASEGT. Germline trimming cut 5 bases from V and 9 bases from J; bases unmatched to any gene: 14. The CDR3 DNA reads as TGTGCCAGCAGTCCCCTAGCGGGGAGGGCCGCCGGTGAGCAGTTCTTC. Protein sequence: CASSPLAGRAAGEQFF.

There are many counts of this clonotype. The chain combines TRBV6-1 with TRBJ2-5; TRBD2 aligns across 9 bases. This CDR3 contains 13 residues. Germline CDR1 MNHNS, CDR2 SASEGT. Trimming at V came to 8 bases and at J to 7 bases, leaving 8 bases not matched to a gene. CDR3 nucleotides: TGTGCCAGCCTAAACTTAGCGGGAGCGACCCAGTACTTC. Translation gives CASLNLAGATQYF.

Details on this clonotype: Germline and junction disagree at one end, which may indicate a read error. The chain couples TRBV5-1 to TRBJ2-5; D call uncertain. The CDR3 is made up of 12 amino acids. Germline V lookup: CDR1 SGHRS, CDR2 YFSETQ. CDR3 in amino acids: CASSQSGEAQYF. The CDR3 DNA reads as TGCGCCAGCAGCCAAAGTGGAGAGGCCCAGTACTTC.

The CDR3 bases are TGTGCCAGCAGTTTTCGGGATGGCTCCTACGAGCAGTACTTC. The encoded protein is CASSFRDGSYEQYF. The V gene is TRBV27, the J gene TRBJ2-7, with D perhaps TRBD2 (5 bases). V lost 3 bases to trimming and J lost 0 bases, with 9 bases between them. Germline CDR1 MNHEY, CDR2 SMNVEV (reference sequence). The CDR3 covers 14 residues.

This clonotype was detected only once. V usage is TRBV18 and J usage is TRBJ1-5; 7 bases are shared with TRBD1. The CDR3 has 16 residues. The ends lost 1 base at V and 3 bases at J; junction bases unmatched: 6. CDR1 and CDR2 from the germline V gene are KGHSH and LQKENI. CDR3 sequence (DNA): TGTGCCAGCTCACCACAAAGGGGGCAGGTCAATCAGCCCCAGCATTTT. Protein: CASSPQRGQVNQPQHF.

The genes are TRBV10-3 and TRBJ2-5, with D tentatively TRBD1 or TRBD2 (7 bases each). CDR1 and CDR2 (germline): ENHRY, SYGVKD. V gave up 7 bases and J gave up 2 bases, with 14 bases separating them. CDR3 length: 14 amino acids. CDR3 sequence (DNA): TGTGCCATCAAAGGGAGGGGACAGCAAGAGACCCAGTACTTC. As protein: CAIKGRGQQETQYF.

The chain uses TRBV18 and TRBJ1-6; D perhaps matches TRBD1 (5 bases). V was shortened by 1 base and J by 7 bases, with 8 bases between the two germline ends. This CDR3 region has 14 residues. Germline CDR1 and CDR2: KGHSH and LQKENI. CDR3 in DNA: TGTGCCAGCTCACCACGACAGCAGAATTCACCCCTCCACTTT. This translates into CASSPRQQNSPLHF.

This sequence joins TRBV20-1 and TRBJ2-1, with 8 bases that match TRBD2. Germline V gene data show CDR1 as DFQATT and CDR2 as SNEGSKA (reference sequence). V lost 5 bases, J lost 4 bases, and 13 bases stayed unmatched. The CDR3 runs to 16 residues. The CDR3 bases are TGCAGTGCTCCAACGACGACTAGCGAAAAATACAATGAGCAGTTCTTC. Amino acids: CSAPTTTSEKYNEQFF.

The sample holds many counts of this clonotype. This sequence joins TRBV12-3 or TRBV12-4 and TRBJ1-5; TRBD1 is a possible D gene (5 bases). The V end lost 3 bases, the J end lost 1 base, and 10 bases lay between the germline ends. The CDR3 runs to 15 residues. CDR3 DNA sequence: TGTGCCAGCAGTTTCTGGCAGGGCAGCAATCAGCCCCAGCATTTT. Translation gives CASSFWQGSNQPQHF.

This clonotype appeared many times. The chain carries TRBV12-3 or TRBV12-4 and TRBJ2-1; 11 bases are a match to TRBD2. V trimming: 6 bases; J trimming: 2 bases; junction bases outside the gene matches: 6. There are 16 residues in the CDR3. CDR3: CASRYRGLAAYNEQFF. In DNA form, the CDR3 reads TGTGCCAGCAGGTACCGGGGACTAGCGGCCTACAATGAGCAGTTCTTC.

The J gene is TRBJ2-3, the V gene TRBV5-1, with 8 bases aligning to TRBD2. Germline V gene data show CDR1 as SGHRS and CDR2 as YFSETQ. The CDR3 length is 16 residues. The J segment lost 1 base and the V segment lost 0 bases, leaving 4 bases of the junction unmatched. The CDR3 coding sequence is TGCGCCAGCAGCTTGGACGGGACTAGGCGCACAGATACGCAGTATTTT. Its translation: CASSLDGTRRTDTQYF. The full variable domain, with the rest looked up from reference TRBV5-1 and TRBJ2-3, is KAGVTQTPRYLIKTRGQQVTLSCSPISGHRSVSWYQQTPGQGLQFLFEYFSETQRNKGNFPGRFSGRQFSNSRSEMNVSTLELGDSALYLCASSLDGTRRTDTQYFGPGTRLTVL.

The rearrangement joins TRBV28 to TRBJ2-1, with D perhaps given as TRBD1 or TRBD2 (6 bases each). This CDR3 is 12 amino acids long. Germline CDR1 and CDR2: MDHEN and SYDVKM. With 5 bases removed from V and 14 bases from J, the gap between germline ends came to 16 bases. This CDR3 is CASSPYSGAEFF. The CDR3 DNA reads TGTGCCAGCAGTCCGTATTCGGGGGCCGAGTTCTTC.

Details on this clonotype: One end of the junction does not line up with germline, which may come from a read error. This rearrangement joins TRBV20-1 to TRBJ2-5; D not certain. Germline CDR1 and CDR2: DFQATT and SNEGSKA (reference sequence). The CDR3 consists of 13 residues. The CDR3 nucleotides read TGCAGTGCTAGACGTGAACTCCAAGAGGCCCAGTACTTC. Amino acids: CSARRELQEAQYF.

The chain employs TRBV28 and TRBJ1-1; no reliable D call. The V and J ends lost 8 bases and 7 bases respectively, with 14 bases between them. The CDR3 covers 12 residues. Germline V gene data show CDR1 as MDHEN and CDR2 as SYDVKM. CDR3 sequence: CASSDKSLEAFF. The CDR3 DNA sequence: TGTGCCAGCTCCGACAAGAGTCTTGAAGCTTTCTTT.

A few counts support this clonotype. The chain carries TRBV5-6 and TRBJ1-6, with 8 bases aligning to TRBD1. This CDR3 is 16 amino acids long. With V trimmed by 2 bases and J by 9 bases, 10 bases remained unmatched. Germline CDR1 reads SGHDT; CDR2 reads YYEEEE. The CDR3 DNA is TGTGCCAGCAGCTTATCTCTTGGGACAGGTCCTTCACCCCTCCACTTT. Encoded protein: CASSLSLGTGPSPLHF.

The chain uses TRBV4-3 and TRBJ1-1; D unclear. The CDR3 sequence is 14 residues long. Germline V lookup: CDR1 LGHNA, CDR2 YSLEER. V was clipped by 3 bases and J by 0 bases, with 8 bases between them. CDR3 bases: TGCGCCAGCAGCCAGGACGTGCTGAACACTGAAGCTTTCTTT. Encoded protein: CASSQDVLNTEAFF.

The chain links TRBV7-2 to TRBJ2-3; D remains ambiguous. CDR3 size: 15 residues. V gave up 5 bases and J gave up 1 base, with 13 bases separating them. CDR1 is SGHTA and CDR2 is FQGNSA in the germline V gene. The CDR3 is CASSLRTPGTDTQYF. The CDR3 DNA reads TGTGCCAGCAGCCTTAGAACCCCTGGCACAGATACGCAGTATTTT.

The V call is TRBV12-3 or TRBV12-4, the J call TRBJ1-2; 7 bases are shared with TRBD1. Trimming cost V 5 bases and J 2 bases; bases outside gene matches: 5. This CDR3 spans 14 amino acids. In nucleotides, the CDR3 is TGTGCCAGCAGTCACGCCAGGGGGAACTATGGCTACACCTTC. This translates into CASSHARGNYGYTF.

The table lists this clonotype with a few counts. The chain carries TRBV20-1 and TRBJ1-5; a weak D match, TRBD1 (6 bases). Germline V CDR1 and CDR2: DFQATT, SNEGSKA (reference sequence). V gave up 3 bases and J gave up 2 bases, with 11 bases separating them. The CDR3 is made up of 14 amino acids. CDR3 nucleotide sequence: TGCAGTGCTAGCGGGGGGCGCGGCAATCAGCCCCAGCATTTT. It encodes CSASGGRGNQPQHF.

The V gene is TRBV6-5, the J gene TRBJ2-2; D remains ambiguous. CDR3 length equals 12 residues. Germline V gives CDR1 MNHEY, CDR2 SVGAGI. V was cut by 7 bases and J by 8 bases, with 11 bases left in between. CDR3 in DNA: TGTGCCAGCAATCGTGGTGGGGGGGAGCTGTTTTTT. This gives the protein CASNRGGGELFF.

This clonotype was recorded many times. The V call is TRBV10-3, the J call TRBJ2-5; unclear D gene. CDR1 is ENHRY, CDR2 SYGVKD, per germline. The CDR3 extends over 13 amino acids. The germline V and J ends were trimmed by 1 base and 4 bases, with 7 bases remaining between them. CDR3 sequence (DNA): TGTGCCATCAGTGAGTGGGGTGGAGAGACCCAGTACTTC. Protein: CAISEWGGETQYF.

The rearrangement uses TRBV29-1 and TRBJ2-5, with D hard to call. Germline-derived CDR1 and CDR2 are SQVTM and ANQGSEA. V was shortened by 3 bases and J by 3 bases, with 17 bases between the two germline ends. The CDR3 totals 15 residues. CDR3 sequence: CSVEFNYDSKETQYF. CDR3 sequence (DNA): TGCAGCGTTGAGTTTAATTACGACTCGAAAGAGACCCAGTACTTC.